The T cell receptor beta chain under discussion was sequenced for a study of blood T cells in healthy people across ages. Overall study results and limits: With age, beta diversity per million T cells declined roughly linearly, significantly by 30 to 40.

Looked up from germline, CDR1 is KGHSH and CDR2 is LQKENI. This CDR3 has 16 amino acids. Primed by a sample-barcoded 5' primer and a J-beta primer mix, a second PCR proceeded for about 6 to 12 cycles. TCRdb re-derived calls from the 5' RACE reads in MiXCR, one entry per CDR3 protein. The table lists approximately 900,000 distinct CDR3 sequences, around 49% of them singletons, with under 15% in the top ten. Remarks on this clonotype: The antigen remains unidentified. An end of the junction differs from the germline gene, which may be a read error.

Every sample had a minimum of 6.5 million PBMCs isolated. Sequenced sample: blood. V is TRBV18 and J is TRBJ2-5, with 9 nucleotides matching TRBD2. The receptor comes from a young man in good health. The chain's CDR3 is CASSPAGGPFGETLYF. The CDR3 DNA reads TGTGCCAGCTCACCAGCGGGGGGGCCGTTCGGTGAGACCCTGTACTTC.